The subject of this entry is one T cell receptor (beta chain). The antigen is undetermined. CD4+CD25+CD127- Tregs, CD4+CD25- non-Tregs, CD4 and CD8 cells were sorted. The data originate from a study of Tregs in tolerant kidney transplant recipients. Study findings and constraints: In tolerant patients, donor-specific Tregs outgrew total Tregs, suggesting antigen-driven expansion.

The CDR3 is 13 amino acids. V was clipped by 6 bases and J by 7 bases; unmatched bases: 3. CDR1 is MNHEY and CDR2 is SVGAGI in the germline V gene. The method was immunoSEQ multiplex PCR; TCRdb's version includes in-frame clones alone and lacks a portion of them. The sample carries 85,000 to 100,000 clones, over 85% recorded once. The gene calls are TRBV6-5 and TRBJ1-4, with 9 positions matching TRBD1. The source is a human donor who received a combined kidney and bone marrow transplant. The starting material was CD4+ T cells from blood, obtained before the transplant. In DNA form, the CDR3 reads TGTGCCAGCAGAAGGACAGGGGTTGAAAAACTGTTTTTT. Its protein is CASRRTGVEKLFF.